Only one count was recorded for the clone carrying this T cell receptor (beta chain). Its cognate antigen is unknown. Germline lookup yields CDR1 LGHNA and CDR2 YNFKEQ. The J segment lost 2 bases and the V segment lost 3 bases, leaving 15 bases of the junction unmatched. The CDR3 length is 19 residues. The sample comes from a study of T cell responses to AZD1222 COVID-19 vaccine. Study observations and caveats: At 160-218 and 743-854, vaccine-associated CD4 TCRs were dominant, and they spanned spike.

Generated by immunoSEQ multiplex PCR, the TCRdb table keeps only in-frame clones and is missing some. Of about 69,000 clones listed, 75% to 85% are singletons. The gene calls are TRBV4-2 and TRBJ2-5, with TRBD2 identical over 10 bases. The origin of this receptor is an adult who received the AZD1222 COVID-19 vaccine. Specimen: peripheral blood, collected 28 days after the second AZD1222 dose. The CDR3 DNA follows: TGTGCCAGCAGCCAGAACGTTCGTAGCGGGGGGCATCCTCAAGAGACCCAGTACTTC. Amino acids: CASSQNVRSGGHPQETQYF.